These T cell receptor beta chains were read from a single sample in a study of T-cell memory formation after mild COVID-19. TCRdb re-called the 5' RACE reads with MiXCR, one entry per CDR3 protein. The sample yields roughly 280,000 distinct CDR3 sequences, roughly 15% seen once. Input material: PBMCs or a T cell subset sorted from them (not recorded which). The origin of the receptors is a man in his late teens or twenties who had mild COVID-19 (a few samples of this study predate the infection). Cell type and time point are not known. The CDR3 runs from the conserved cysteine through the conserved F or W. The order of the fields is D gene, V gene, CDR3 protein. A D gene is named only where the DNA matches it firmly.

D gene: -
V gene: TRBV30
CDR3 protein: CAWSGDVLYEQYF

D gene: TRBD2
V gene: TRBV20-1
CDR3 protein: CSARLPQGRGASTDTQYF

D gene: -
V gene: TRBV5-1
CDR3 protein: CASSWGPSGQSKNIQYF

D gene: TRBD2
V gene: TRBV7-2
CDR3 protein: CASSLTAGGAETQYF

D gene: -
V gene: TRBV9
CDR3 protein: CASSVGTGEQETQYF

D gene: -
V gene: TRBV12-3/TRBV12-4
CDR3 protein: CASTLELGWETQYF

D gene: -
V gene: TRBV9
CDR3 protein: CASSVLPVGTEAFF

D gene: TRBD1
V gene: TRBV7-8
CDR3 protein: CASNSLGWDRDLADTQYF

D gene: -
V gene: TRBV29-1
CDR3 protein: CSVVKGGTDTQYF

D gene: -
V gene: TRBV29-1
CDR3 protein: CSVDDTEAFF

D gene: -
V gene: TRBV7-2
CDR3 protein: CASSFQASNTGELFF

D gene: -
V gene: TRBV6-5
CDR3 protein: CASSYRDQYGYTF

D gene: -
V gene: TRBV2
CDR3 protein: CASSEATSGDTQYF

D gene: -
V gene: TRBV5-6
CDR3 protein: CASSMVGETQYF

D gene: -
V gene: TRBV24-1
CDR3 protein: CATGGSNQPQHF

D gene: TRBD1
V gene: TRBV6-5
CDR3 protein: CASRRTGAQGYEQYF

D gene: -
V gene: TRBV5-1
CDR3 protein: CASSFSFGYEQYF

D gene: TRBD2
V gene: TRBV7-8
CDR3 protein: CASRGLAGANEQFF

D gene: -
V gene: TRBV25-1
CDR3 protein: CASSGGGHTDTQYF

D gene: TRBD2
V gene: TRBV10-3
CDR3 protein: CAVQEPTSGGANTQYF

D gene: -
V gene: TRBV7-9
CDR3 protein: CASSLAGTPGETQYF

D gene: -
V gene: TRBV13
CDR3 protein: CASSPGRGFNQPQHF

D gene: -
V gene: TRBV5-5
CDR3 protein: CASSLVGGEVRGYTF

D gene: -
V gene: TRBV18
CDR3 protein: CASSPQGLDSPLHF

D gene: TRBD2
V gene: TRBV7-2
CDR3 protein: CASSFAGVDTQYF

D gene: TRBD1
V gene: TRBV5-4
CDR3 protein: CASSFGQGETDTQYF

D gene: -
V gene: TRBV7-2
CDR3 protein: CASKSGADTQYF

D gene: -
V gene: TRBV5-6
CDR3 protein: CASRPRGKNTGELFF

D gene: -
V gene: TRBV13
CDR3 protein: CASSLVGQNTEAFF

D gene: -
V gene: TRBV20-1
CDR3 protein: CSARDRWQINQPQHF

D gene: -
V gene: TRBV28
CDR3 protein: CASSPGMTNTGELFF

D gene: -
V gene: TRBV21-1
CDR3 protein: CASSKTSGGAGVRPSTDTQYF

D gene: -
V gene: TRBV5-1
CDR3 protein: CASSLFEWVQETQYF

D gene: TRBD2
V gene: TRBV12-3/TRBV12-4
CDR3 protein: CASNLWGLAGYGGELFF

D gene: -
V gene: TRBV7-2
CDR3 protein: CASSLLGENTEAFF

D gene: TRBD2
V gene: TRBV4-1
CDR3 protein: CASSPGSRGGPDTQYF

D gene: -
V gene: TRBV18
CDR3 protein: CASSPTAADEQYF

D gene: -
V gene: TRBV6-1
CDR3 protein: CASSENWRGQTQYF

D gene: -
V gene: TRBV5-6
CDR3 protein: CASSLRQGTDTQYF

D gene: -
V gene: TRBV6-4
CDR3 protein: CASSDSYRASNQPQHF

D gene: TRBD1
V gene: TRBV20-1
CDR3 protein: CSARSQGQGAQPQHF

D gene: -
V gene: TRBV4-1
CDR3 protein: CASSQGWGPVGTEAFF

D gene: TRBD1
V gene: TRBV5-1
CDR3 protein: CASSLGDRHPDEQYF

D gene: -
V gene: TRBV7-3
CDR3 protein: CASSPRGAGSGYTEAFF

D gene: -
V gene: TRBV18
CDR3 protein: CASSPWQGNQPQHF

D gene: -
V gene: TRBV5-1
CDR3 protein: CASSSPAAHTEAFF

D gene: TRBD2
V gene: TRBV5-1
CDR3 protein: CASSPPTSGGYEQYF

D gene: TRBD1
V gene: TRBV6-2/TRBV6-3
CDR3 protein: CASRGTATNEKLFF

D gene: -
V gene: TRBV27
CDR3 protein: CASSSRFGTQYF

D gene: TRBD2
V gene: TRBV12-3/TRBV12-4
CDR3 protein: CASSTSGDSYEQYF

D gene: -
V gene: TRBV29-1
CDR3 protein: CSVGDWAGYTF

D gene: -
V gene: TRBV9
CDR3 protein: CASSFGTPKETQYF

D gene: -
V gene: TRBV9
CDR3 protein: CASSVAGTSNQPQHF

D gene: -
V gene: TRBV7-6
CDR3 protein: CASSSSRDGNQPQHF

D gene: -
V gene: TRBV10-1
CDR3 protein: CASSPRTDGGYTF